What follows is one TCR beta chain and its context. Its matching antigen is unknown. This entry belongs to a study of cytomegalovirus exposure and HLA in healthy donors. The overall study: The study placed 80% to 85% of its approximately 380 genotyped donors in the Caucasian-associated ancestry cluster.

The CDR3 spans 17 residues. V lost 4 bases, J lost 11 bases, and 15 bases stayed unmatched. Germline V CDR1 and CDR2: MDHEN, SYDVKM. Amplification used 60 Vbeta primers and 13 Jbeta primers. The assay was immunoSEQ multiplex PCR, and TCRdb's table has in-frame clones only and misses some. Seen here are hundreds of thousands of clones, more than 80% observed once, and the top ten hold 2.9%. Whole-study findings and limits: The study labeled 180 or so TCR beta chains cytomegalovirus-associated. Researchers had no immune exposure information except CMV serostatus available.

This clonotype was sampled from a man aged 25 to 40 in good health and CMV-seronegative. The sequencing sample was made of PBMCs. J is TRBJ1-6 and V is TRBV28; TRBD1 matches at 9 bases. For the CDR3, the DNA is TGTGCCAGCAGTTATATTTTTAAGGGACAGGGAAAGGCACCCCTCCACTTT. It translates to CASSYIFKGQGKAPLHF.